This T cell receptor beta chain is drawn from a study of T cells in women clearing cervical HPV infection. Study background: For cases, blood was sampled a median approximately 150 days after lesion detection, interquartile range roughly 85 to 220 days. Only a few women had HLA typing results available.

Concerning this clone itself: The missing CDR3 end, 3 residues past where the read stops, is filled in from the germline J gene.

Using immunoSEQ multiplex PCR, the repertoire was profiled, and TCRdb retains in-frame clones only, with some absent. The table lists roughly 22,000 clones, with 3.3% in the top ten. The germline V gene encodes CDR1 DFQATT and CDR2 SNEGSKA (reference sequence). V shed 8 bases and J 7 bases; nucleotides not matched to a gene: 15. CDR3 length: 15 residues. The V call is TRBV20-1, the J call TRBJ1-4; 8 bases are shared with TRBD1. Sequenced: blood buffy coat. The origin of this receptor is a woman aged 18 to 75 with a cervical HPV16 infection that either progressed to CIN3+ or cleared (not recorded which). The DNA read from the CDR3 is TGCAGTTCAACGGGACAGGCCTTCGGGGGTGAAAAA. Translation gives CSSTGQAFGGEK. The complete CDR3 reads CSSTGQAFGGEKLFF.